These 2 T cell receptor beta chains originate from one sample sequenced in a study of control samples from healthy donors and cancer patients. Data came from immunoSEQ multiplex PCR; TCRdb stores just in-frame clones and leaves some out. Of some 67,000 clones listed, roughly 91% were seen once; the top ten hold around 19%. The source material was PBMCs. The source of these receptors is a man aged 55 to 70 with lung cancer.

The chain carries TRBV7-2 and TRBJ1-1; D ambiguous. Between the trimmed V and J ends, which lost 1 base and 11 bases, there was a span of 14 bases. The CDR3 is 13 amino acids. Germline CDR1 is SGHTA and CDR2 is FQGNSA. In DNA, the CDR3 is TGTGCCAGCAGCTTAGAGCGGATTTCGGAGGCTTTCTTT. It specifies CASSLERISEAFF.

J is TRBJ2-5 and V is TRBV5-1; the D gene is possibly TRBD2 (7 bases). The CDR3 extends over 16 amino acids. The germline V and J ends were trimmed by 0 bases and 4 bases, with 16 bases remaining between them. Germline-derived CDR1 and CDR2 are SGHRS and YFSETQ. CDR3 sequence reads: CASSLGEGGPGETQYF. The CDR3 DNA reads TGCGCCAGCAGCTTGGGCGAGGGGGGGCCGGGAGAGACCCAGTACTTC. The full variable domain, with the rest looked up from reference TRBV5-1 and TRBJ2-5, is KAGVTQTPRYLIKTRGQQVTLSCSPISGHRSVSWYQQTPGQGLQFLFEYFSETQRNKGNFPGRFSGRQFSNSRSEMNVSTLELGDSALYLCASSLGEGGPGETQYFGPGTRLLVL.